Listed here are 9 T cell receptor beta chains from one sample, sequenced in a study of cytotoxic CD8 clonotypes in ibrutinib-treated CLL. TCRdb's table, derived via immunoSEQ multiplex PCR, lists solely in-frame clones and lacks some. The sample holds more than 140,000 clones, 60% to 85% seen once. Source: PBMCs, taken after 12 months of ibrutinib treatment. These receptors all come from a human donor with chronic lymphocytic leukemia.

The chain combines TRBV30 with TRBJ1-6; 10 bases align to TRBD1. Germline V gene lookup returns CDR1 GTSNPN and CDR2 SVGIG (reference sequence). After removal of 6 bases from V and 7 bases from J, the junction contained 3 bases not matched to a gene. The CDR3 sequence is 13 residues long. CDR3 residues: CACLGQGNSPLHF. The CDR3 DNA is TGTGCCTGCTTGGGACAGGGGAATTCACCCCTCCACTTT.

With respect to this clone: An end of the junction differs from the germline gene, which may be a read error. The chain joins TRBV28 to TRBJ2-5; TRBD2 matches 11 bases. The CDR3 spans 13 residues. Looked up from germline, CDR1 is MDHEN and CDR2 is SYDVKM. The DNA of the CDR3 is TGTGCCACCAGTAGCGGGGGGGCAAAGACCCAGTACTTC. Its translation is CATSSGGAKTQYF.

CDR3 in amino acids: CASSFHRDIDYGYTF. CDR3 DNA: TGTGCCAGCAGTTTTCACCGGGACATCGACTATGGCTACACCTTC. The chain employs TRBV11-1 and TRBJ1-2; D possibly corresponds to TRBD1 (6 bases). Germline V gene data show CDR1 as SGHAT and CDR2 as FQDESV (reference sequence). Trimming shortened V by 6 bases and J by 3 bases, and 17 bases separated the two germline ends. This CDR3 is 15 amino acids long.

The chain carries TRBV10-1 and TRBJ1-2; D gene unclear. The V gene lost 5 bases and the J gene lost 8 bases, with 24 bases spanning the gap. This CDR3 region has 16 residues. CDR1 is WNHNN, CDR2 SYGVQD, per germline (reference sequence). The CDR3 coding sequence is TGCGCCAGCAGTCCGATTAGGTTAGGGTCTCGAGGAGGCTACACCTTC. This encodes CASSPIRLGSRGGYTF.

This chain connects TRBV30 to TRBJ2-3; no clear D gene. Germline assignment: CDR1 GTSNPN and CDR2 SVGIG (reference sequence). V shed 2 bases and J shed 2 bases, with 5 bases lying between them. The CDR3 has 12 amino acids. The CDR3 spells CAWSPATDTQYF. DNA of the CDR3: TGTGCCTGGAGTCCGGCCACAGATACGCAGTATTTT.

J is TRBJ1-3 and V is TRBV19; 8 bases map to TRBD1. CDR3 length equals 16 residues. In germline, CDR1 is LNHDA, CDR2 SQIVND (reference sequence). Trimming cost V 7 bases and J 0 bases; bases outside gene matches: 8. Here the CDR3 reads CASTPDRESSGNTIYF. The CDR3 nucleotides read TGTGCCAGTACCCCGGACAGGGAGAGCTCTGGAAACACCATATATTTT. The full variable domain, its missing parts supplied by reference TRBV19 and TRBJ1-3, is DGGITQSPKYLFRKEGQNVTLSCEQNLNHDAMYWYRQDPGQGLRLIYYSQIVNDFQKGDIAEGYSVSREKKESFPLTVTSAQKNPTAFYLCASTPDRESSGNTIYFGEGSWLTVV.

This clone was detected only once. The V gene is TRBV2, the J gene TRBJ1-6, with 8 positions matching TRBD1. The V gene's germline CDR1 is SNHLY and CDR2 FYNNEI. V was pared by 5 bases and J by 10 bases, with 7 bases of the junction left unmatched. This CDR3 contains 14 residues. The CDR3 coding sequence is TGTGCCAGCAGTCGAGACAGGGGTAGGTCACCCCTCCACTTT. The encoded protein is CASSRDRGRSPLHF.

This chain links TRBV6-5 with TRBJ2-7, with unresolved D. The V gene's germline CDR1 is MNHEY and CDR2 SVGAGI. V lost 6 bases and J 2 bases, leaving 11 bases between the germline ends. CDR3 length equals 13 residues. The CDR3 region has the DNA TGTGCCAGCAGGGCGGCCGACACCTACGAGCAGTACTTC. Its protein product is CASRAADTYEQYF.

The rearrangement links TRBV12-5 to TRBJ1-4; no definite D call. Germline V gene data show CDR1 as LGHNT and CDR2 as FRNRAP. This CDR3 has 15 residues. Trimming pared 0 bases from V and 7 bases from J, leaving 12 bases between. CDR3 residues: CASGLVLGLAEKLFF. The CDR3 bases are TGTGCTAGTGGTTTGGTACTCGGCTTAGCTGAAAAACTGTTTTTT.